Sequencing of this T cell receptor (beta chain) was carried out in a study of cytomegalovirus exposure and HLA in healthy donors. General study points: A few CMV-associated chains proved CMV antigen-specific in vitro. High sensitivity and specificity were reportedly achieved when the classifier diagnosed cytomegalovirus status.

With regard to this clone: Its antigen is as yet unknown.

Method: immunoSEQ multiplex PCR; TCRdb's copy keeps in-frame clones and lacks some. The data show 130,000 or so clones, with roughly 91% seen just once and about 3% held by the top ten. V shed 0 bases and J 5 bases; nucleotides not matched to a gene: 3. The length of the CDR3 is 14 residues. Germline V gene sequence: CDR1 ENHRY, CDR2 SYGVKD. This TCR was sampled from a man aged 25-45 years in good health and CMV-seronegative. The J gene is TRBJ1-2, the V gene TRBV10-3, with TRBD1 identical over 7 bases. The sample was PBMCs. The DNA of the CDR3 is TGTGCCATCAGTGAGTCGGGACAGAGGTATGGCTACACCTTC. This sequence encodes CAISESGQRYGYTF.